This section outlines one T cell receptor (beta chain) sequence together with its context. What it binds is unknown. This same CDR3 is encoded by further DNA sequences in the sample. Sequencing targeted expressed TCRB transcripts, as all isolated RNA had been reverse transcribed. Reads from naive, central memory and regulatory T cell samples averaged around 3.7 million. Using immunoSEQ multiplex PCR, the repertoire was profiled, and TCRdb retains in-frame clones only, with some absent. The sample has roughly 350,000 clones, 11% seen once; the top ten hold around 0.015%. The data derive from a study of beta chain features in type 1 diabetes. Overall study context: All samples together contributed 85 million to 120 million sorted cells for examination.

Study observations and caveats: Reduced insertions and increased deletions marked VDJ junctions in type 1 diabetes patients.

Sorting produced populations that all topped 95% purity. This sequence originates from a woman aged 25 to 39 in good health. Sequencing used naive CD4+ T cells from blood.

The chain's CDR3 is CASSLGTGPYEQYF. The CDR3, as DNA: TGTGCCAGCAGTCTGGGGACAGGGCCCTACGAGCAGTACTTC. The chain uses TRBV27 and TRBJ2-7; 9 bases line up with TRBD1. Trimming removed 5 bases from V and 2 bases from J; junction bases left unmatched: 4. The CDR3 totals 14 residues. Per germline, CDR1 MNHEY and CDR2 SMNVEV (reference sequence).